A single sample gave rise to the 26 T cell receptor beta chains below, sequenced in a study of HIV-infected patients and healthy controls (dated by TCRdb to between 2012 and 2015). Libraries came from 5' RACE. Sequencing used an Illumina MiSeq. Reverse transcription of around 450 ng RNA was performed with SuperScript III using primers directed against the alpha and beta constant regions. Separate alpha and beta chain libraries were generated by chain-specific third strand synthesis with multiplexing indices. TCRdb reanalyzed the raw reads on its own, using fastp at Q25 for trimming and MiXCR for clone calling, and kept in-frame beta chains. Identical CDR3 protein sequences are pooled into one entry, listed with their most common genes and DNA. Recorded for this sample are about 14,000 distinct CDR3 sequences; 12% of them occurred a single time. Around 42% of the sample belongs to the ten largest clones.

The study collected follow-up blood from HIV-infected patients roughly three months, about 14 weeks, after antiretroviral therapy began. Whole blood was used without cell fractionation, so the repertoire reflected all unsorted peripheral T cells. This sample comprised blood, obtained during antiretroviral therapy. Receptors were obtained from an adult with HIV infection. The donor label of this sample is uncertain.

This clonotype was found once. A much bigger clone sits one base away, suggesting this may be a read error. The rearrangement uses TRBV28 and TRBJ2-1; TRBD2 matches 7 bases. Germline values: CDR1 MDHEN, CDR2 SYDVKM. The CDR3 spans 15 residues. The CDR3 reads CASSGGLPTYNEQLF. The CDR3 bases are TGTGCCAGCAGTGGGGGACTACCTACCTACAATGAGCAGTTATTC.

This clonotype was found many times. In nucleotides, the CDR3 is TGCAGTGCTCCCCCGGCGGCTAGCGGGAGTACCAACATTCAGTACTTC. This encodes CSAPPAASGSTNIQYF. The chain carries TRBV20-1 and TRBJ2-4, with TRBD2 matching 10 bases. In germline, CDR1 is DFQATT, CDR2 SNEGSKA (reference sequence). There are 16 residues in the CDR3. J gave up 7 bases and V 5 bases, and 14 bases lay outside the gene matches.

This clonotype has only a few counts. The rearrangement joins TRBV29-1 to TRBJ2-5; 7 bases agree with TRBD1. The CDR3 is 14 amino acids. Germline CDR1 is SQVTM and CDR2 is ANQGSEA. The V segment lost 4 bases and the J segment 4 bases; nucleotides outside the gene matches: 9. The CDR3: CSVGQGLQLETQYF. CDR3 nucleotides: TGCAGCGTTGGACAGGGTCTCCAATTAGAGACCCAGTACTTC.

By sample share, this clonotype is medium-sized (0.01 to 0.1%). V usage is TRBV28 and J usage is TRBJ2-3; D ambiguous. The CDR3 runs to 14 residues. V lost 6 bases, J lost 1 base, and 11 bases lay in between. Germline V CDR1 and CDR2: MDHEN, SYDVKM. The CDR3 sequence: CASSRLGGTDTQYF. The CDR3 nucleotides read TGTGCCAGCAGCCGTCTTGGGGGCACAGATACGCAGTATTTT.

This clonotype is classed as medium-sized (0.01 to 0.1%). The chain couples TRBV6-1 to TRBJ2-5; a weak D match, TRBD2 (6 bases). The CDR3 is made up of 14 amino acids. V was shortened by 4 bases and J by 1 base, with 10 bases between the two germline ends. The V gene's germline CDR1 is MNHNS and CDR2 SASEGT. This chain's CDR3 is CASSGPGGQETQYF. In nucleotides, the CDR3 is TGTGCCAGCAGTGGCCCCGGGGGCCAAGAGACCCAGTACTTC.

This clonotype was recorded at least ten times. This chain joins TRBV5-1 and TRBJ1-4; D might be TRBD1 (6 bases). Between the trimmed V and J ends, which lost 5 bases and 2 bases, there was a span of 16 bases. This CDR3 region has 16 residues. In germline, CDR1 is SGHRS, CDR2 YFSETQ. CDR3 coding DNA: TGCGCCAGCAGTAGGACGGGGGGCGCGACTAATGAAAAACTGTTTTTT. Amino acids: CASSRTGGATNEKLFF.

This clonotype was detected ten times or more. The J gene is TRBJ1-3, the V gene TRBV9; D may be TRBD1 (6 bases). CDR1 and CDR2 from the germline V gene are SGDLS and YYNGEE. V gave up 0 bases and J gave up 2 bases, with 15 bases separating them. This CDR3 is 17 amino acids long. CDR3 DNA sequence: TGTGCCAGCAGCGTAGGGTTAGGGGGATACCCTGGAAACACCATATATTTT. Protein product: CASSVGLGGYPGNTIYF.

This clonotype appeared many times. The chain combines TRBV29-1 with TRBJ1-1; D gene unclear. This CDR3 is built from 13 residues. The ends were cut back, 5 bases at V and 10 bases at J, with 20 bases in the middle. Germline V gene data show CDR1 as SQVTM and CDR2 as ANQGSEA. The CDR3 DNA reads as TGCAGCGTTCGAGAGACCGCGGGTAGTGCAGCTTTCTTT. Its protein is CSVRETAGSAAFF.

This clonotype was seen only a few times. The chain carries TRBV7-9 and TRBJ2-7; D may match TRBD1 or TRBD2 (5 bases each). Germline V gives CDR1 SEHNR, CDR2 FQNEAQ (reference sequence). CDR3 size: 16 residues. V was clipped by 4 bases and J by 5 bases, with 21 bases between them. In DNA, the CDR3 is TGTGCCAGCAGCTCGTCTCGGGACCCAGGAGAGAACGAGCAGTACTTC. Residues: CASSSSRDPGENEQYF. Full variable domain (missing parts from reference TRBV7-9 and TRBJ2-7): DTGVSQNPRHKITKRGQNVTFRCDPISEHNRLYWYRQTLGQGPEFLTYFQNEAQLEKSRLLSDRFSAERPKGSFSTLEIQRTEQGDSAMYLCASSSSRDPGENEQYFGPGTRLTVT.

This clonotype was seen at least ten times. The chain uses TRBV5-1 and TRBJ2-5; no reliable D call. Germline-derived CDR1 and CDR2 are SGHRS and YFSETQ. V was pared by 3 bases and J by 5 bases, with 14 bases between. The CDR3 is 14 amino acids. The CDR3 sequence: CASSSEPAGETQYF. The CDR3 nucleotides read TGCGCCAGCAGCTCGGAACCGGCCGGTGAGACCCAGTACTTC. The full variable domain, its missing parts supplied by reference TRBV5-1 and TRBJ2-5, is KAGVTQTPRYLIKTRGQQVTLSCSPISGHRSVSWYQQTPGQGLQFLFEYFSETQRNKGNFPGRFSGRQFSNSRSEMNVSTLELGDSALYLCASSSEPAGETQYFGPGTRLLVL.

This clonotype was observed many times. The V call is TRBV5-1, the J call TRBJ2-4, with D maybe TRBD1 (5 bases). Trimming removed 0 bases from V and 1 base from J, with 11 bases in between. Germline loops: CDR1 SGHRS, CDR2 YFSETQ. The CDR3 sequence is 16 residues long. This CDR3 is CASSLESGAAKNIQYF. CDR3 DNA sequence: TGCGCCAGCAGCTTGGAGAGTGGGGCGGCCAAAAACATTCAGTACTTC.

This clonotype was seen ten or more times. The chain couples TRBV12-3 or TRBV12-4 to TRBJ2-1; D is unresolved. V was trimmed by 2 bases and J by 7 bases, leaving 9 bases between them. This CDR3 spans 13 amino acids. DNA for the CDR3: TGTGCCAGCAGTTTAATTTCTTGGAATGAGCAGTTCTTC. Protein: CASSLISWNEQFF.

This clonotype was observed many times. The V call is TRBV2, the J call TRBJ1-5; D remains ambiguous. The CDR3 has 14 residues. Trimming removed 3 bases at V and 6 bases at J, with 12 bases between. Looked up from germline, CDR1 is SNHLY and CDR2 is FYNNEI. CDR3 sequence: CASSDRGTSQPQHF. DNA of the CDR3: TGTGCCAGCAGTGACAGAGGTACTAGTCAGCCCCAGCATTTT.

This clonotype has ten or more counts. V and J are TRBV27 and TRBJ2-7; 8 bases fit TRBD2. J was trimmed by 6 bases and V by 5 bases; bases with no gene match: 9. This CDR3 spans 14 amino acids. Germline values: CDR1 MNHEY, CDR2 SMNVEV (reference sequence). CDR3: CASSPYSGDFEQYF. The CDR3 bases are TGTGCCAGCAGTCCATATAGCGGGGATTTCGAGCAGTACTTC.

This clonotype was detected ten times or more. The chain employs TRBV20-1 and TRBJ2-2; D may match TRBD1 or TRBD2 (6 bases each). CDR3 size: 14 residues. Germline V CDR1 and CDR2: DFQATT, SNEGSKA (reference sequence). The germline V and J ends were trimmed by 4 bases and 3 bases, with 12 bases remaining between them. CDR3 region: CSAKGGVDTGELFF. In DNA, the CDR3 is TGCAGTGCTAAGGGGGGAGTCGACACCGGGGAGCTGTTTTTT.

This clonotype occurred many times. V usage is TRBV12-3 or TRBV12-4 and J usage is TRBJ2-7; 7 bases are shared with TRBD1. The CDR3 has 14 amino acids. V shed 3 bases and J 0 bases; nucleotides not matched to a gene: 2. CDR3 nucleotides: TGTGCCAGCAGTTTTTCAGGGGGCTCCTACGAGCAGTACTTC. This codes for CASSFSGGSYEQYF.

Remarks on this clonotype: A much larger clone differs by one base, so this may be a read error. The rearrangement joins TRBV2 to TRBJ1-1; weak D call: TRBD1 (6 bases). The CDR3 consists of 16 residues. V lost 2 bases and J lost 1, with 14 bases in between. Germline assignment: CDR1 SNHLY and CDR2 FYNNEI. CDR3 in amino acids: CASSERGRGTNTEAFF. The CDR3 DNA sequence: TGTGCCAGCAGTGAACGGGGCAGGGGCACGAACACTGAAGCTTTCTTT.

This clonotype was picked up many times. The chain joins TRBV19 to TRBJ2-3; TRBD1 matches at 9 bases. V lost 3 bases and J lost 0; bases outside the gene matches: 7. The CDR3 consists of 17 residues. The germline CDR1 and CDR2 sequences are LNHDA and SQIVND (reference sequence). Here the CDR3 reads CASSIGHGQGSTDTQYF. The CDR3 nucleotides read TGTGCCAGTAGTATTGGGCATGGACAGGGGAGCACAGATACGCAGTATTTT. The whole variable domain, remainder taken from reference TRBV19 and TRBJ2-3, is DGGITQSPKYLFRKEGQNVTLSCEQNLNHDAMYWYRQDPGQGLRLIYYSQIVNDFQKGDIAEGYSVSREKKESFPLTVTSAQKNPTAFYLCASSIGHGQGSTDTQYFGPGTRLTVL.

This clonotype has at least ten counts. This chain joins TRBV29-1 and TRBJ2-2; D not resolved. This CDR3 region has 13 residues. The ends were cut back, 6 bases at V and 1 base at J, with 9 bases in the middle. Germline V CDR1 and CDR2: SQVTM, ANQGSEA. CDR3: CSVDGRNTGELFF. CDR3 sequence (DNA): TGCAGCGTAGACGGACGGAACACCGGGGAGCTGTTTTTT.

This clonotype appeared a few times. The rearrangement joins TRBV7-6 to TRBJ2-1; 11 bases align to TRBD2. There are 15 residues in the CDR3. In germline, CDR1 is SGHVS, CDR2 FNYEAQ. Losses at the gene ends were 3 bases for V and 4 bases for J; bases not matched to a gene: 2. CDR3 protein: CASSLTSGVYNEQFF. DNA for the CDR3: TGTGCCAGCAGCTTGACTAGCGGGGTATACAATGAGCAGTTCTTC.

This clonotype has a count of ten or more. The chain joins TRBV5-1 to TRBJ1-4; no reliable D call. The germline V and J ends were trimmed by 5 bases and 2 bases, with 10 bases remaining between them. This CDR3 region has 14 residues. The germline V gene encodes CDR1 SGHRS and CDR2 YFSETQ. For the CDR3, the DNA is TGCGCCAGCAGTTTTGGCTCGACTAATGAAAAACTGTTTTTT. Amino acids: CASSFGSTNEKLFF.

In its sample, this clonotype ranks as medium-sized (0.01 to 0.1%). The V call is TRBV6-5, the J call TRBJ2-4; a possible D gene is TRBD1 (7 bases). The length of the CDR3 is 14 residues. Deletions cut 6 bases from V and 2 bases from J, with 11 bases between. Germline CDR1 and CDR2: MNHEY and SVGAGI. The CDR3 sequence is CASSRGASKNIQYF. CDR3 bases: TGTGCCAGCAGCAGGGGGGCCTCCAAAAACATTCAGTACTTC.

This clonotype has ten or more counts. The chain recombines TRBV29-1 with TRBJ2-1, with 8 bases fitting TRBD2. The CDR3 covers 14 residues. With V trimmed by 1 base and J by 10 bases, 9 bases remained unmatched. CDR1 is SQVTM and CDR2 is ANQGSEA in the germline V gene. CDR3 residues: CSVEGGGRIGEQFF. As DNA, the CDR3 is TGCAGCGTTGAAGGAGGCGGGAGGATTGGGGAGCAGTTCTTC.

The sample holds a few counts of this clonotype. The chain employs TRBV6-1 and TRBJ2-1, with 16 bases identical to TRBD2. Per germline, CDR1 MNHNS and CDR2 SASEGT. The CDR3 contains 18 residues. Losses at the gene ends were 6 bases for V and 6 bases for J; bases not matched to a gene: 11. CDR3 bases: TGTGCCAGCAGAGCGGGACTAGCGGGGGGGCTGAAAATCAATGAGCAGTTCTTC. This encodes CASRAGLAGGLKINEQFF.

At least ten counts were recorded for this clonotype. This chain connects TRBV5-1 to TRBJ2-3; D not resolved. CDR1 and CDR2 from the germline V gene are SGHRS and YFSETQ. The CDR3 covers 12 residues. V was shortened by 7 bases and J by 2 bases, with 8 bases between the two germline ends. CDR3 bases: TGCGCCAGCGGGATTGACACAGATACGCAGTATTTT. This codes for CASGIDTDTQYF. Using reference TRBV5-1 and TRBJ2-3 for the parts outside the CDR3, the full variable domain is KAGVTQTPRYLIKTRGQQVTLSCSPISGHRSVSWYQQTPGQGLQFLFEYFSETQRNKGNFPGRFSGRQFSNSRSEMNVSTLELGDSALYLCASGIDTDTQYFGPGTRLTVL.

This clonotype was seen ten or more times. V gene TRBV2 combines with J gene TRBJ2-1, with TRBD1 matching over 9 bases. This CDR3 spans 18 amino acids. The V gene's germline CDR1 is SNHLY and CDR2 FYNNEI. V shed 7 bases, J shed 0 bases, and the junction held 13 bases outside the gene matches. In DNA, the CDR3 is TGTGCCAGCAAAGGGGACAGGGTCGGGTTTAGCTCCTACAATGAGCAGTTCTTC. Protein: CASKGDRVGFSSYNEQFF.